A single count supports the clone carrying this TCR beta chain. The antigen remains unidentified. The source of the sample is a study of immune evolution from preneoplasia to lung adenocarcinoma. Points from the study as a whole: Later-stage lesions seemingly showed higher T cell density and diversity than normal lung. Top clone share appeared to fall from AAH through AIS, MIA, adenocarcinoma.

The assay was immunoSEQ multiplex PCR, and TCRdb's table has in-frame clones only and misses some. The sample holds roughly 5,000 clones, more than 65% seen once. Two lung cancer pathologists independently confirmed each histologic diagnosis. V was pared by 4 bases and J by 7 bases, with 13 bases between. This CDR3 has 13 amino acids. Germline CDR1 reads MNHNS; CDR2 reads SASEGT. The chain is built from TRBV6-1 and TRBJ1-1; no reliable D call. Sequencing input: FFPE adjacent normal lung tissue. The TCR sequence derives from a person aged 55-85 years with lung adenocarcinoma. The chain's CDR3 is CASSVSFQLEAFF. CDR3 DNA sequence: TGTGCCAGCAGTGTATCTTTCCAGCTTGAAGCTTTCTTT.